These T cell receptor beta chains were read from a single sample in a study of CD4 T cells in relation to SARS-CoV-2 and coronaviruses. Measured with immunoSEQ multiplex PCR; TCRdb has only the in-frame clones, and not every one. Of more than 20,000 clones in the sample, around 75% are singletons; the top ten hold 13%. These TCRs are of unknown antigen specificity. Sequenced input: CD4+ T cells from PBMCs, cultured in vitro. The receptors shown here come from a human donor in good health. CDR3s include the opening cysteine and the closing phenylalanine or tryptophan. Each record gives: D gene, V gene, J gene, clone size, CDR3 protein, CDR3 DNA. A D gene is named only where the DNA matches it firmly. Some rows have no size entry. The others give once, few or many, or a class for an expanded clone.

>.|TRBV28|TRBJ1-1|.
CASKDGQTANTEAFF
TGTGCCAGCAAAGACGGACAGACGGCTAACACTGAAGCTTTCTTT
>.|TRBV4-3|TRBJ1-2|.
CASSQDWSNYGYTF
TGCGCCAGCAGCCAAGATTGGTCTAACTATGGCTACACCTTC
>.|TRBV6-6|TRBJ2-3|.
CASSKSPGGEDTQYF
TGTGCCAGCAGCAAATCGCCGGGGGGCGAAGATACGCAGTATTTT
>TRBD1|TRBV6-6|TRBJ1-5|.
CASSLTIPGQANNQPQHF
TGTGCCAGCAGTCTGACGATCCCGGGACAGGCAAACAATCAGCCCCAGCATTTT
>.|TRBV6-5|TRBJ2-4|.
CASSYSSGGTGNIQYF
TGTGCCAGCAGTTACTCGAGTGGGGGGACCGGAAACATTCAGTACTTC
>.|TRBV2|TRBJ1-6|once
CASSESSPYNSPLHF
TGTGCCAGCAGTGAATCGTCGCCCTATAATTCACCCCTCCACTTT
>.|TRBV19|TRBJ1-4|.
CASSTTQREKLFF
TGTGCCAGTAGTACTACACAGAGAGAAAAACTGTTTTTT
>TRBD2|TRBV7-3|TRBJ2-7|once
CASSPNPSGGYEQYF
TGTGCCAGCAGCCCAAACCCTAGCGGGGGCTACGAGCAGTACTTC
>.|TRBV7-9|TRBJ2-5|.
CASSLDAGSQYF
TGTGCCAGCAGCTTAGATGCGGGGTCCCAGTACTTC
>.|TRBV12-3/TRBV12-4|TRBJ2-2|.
CASSRGQAGELFF
TGTGCCAGCAGTCGCGGGCAGGCCGGGGAGCTGTTTTTT
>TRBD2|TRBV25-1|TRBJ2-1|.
CASSAGGEQFF
TGTGCCAGCAGTGCGGGAGGTGAGCAGTTCTTC
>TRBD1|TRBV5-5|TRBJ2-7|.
CASRSPGQDYEQYF
TGTGCCAGCAGGTCACCGGGACAGGACTACGAGCAGTACTTC
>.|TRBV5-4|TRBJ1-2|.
CASSLDSLWGYTF
TGTGCCAGCAGCTTGGACAGTCTTTGGGGCTACACCTTC
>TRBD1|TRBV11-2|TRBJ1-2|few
CASSEAGGQIYGYTF
TGTGCCAGCAGCGAGGCCGGGGGACAGATTTATGGCTACACCTTC
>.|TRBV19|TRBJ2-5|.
CASSISQYEGTQYF
TGTGCCAGTAGTATAAGCCAATATGAAGGGACCCAGTACTTC
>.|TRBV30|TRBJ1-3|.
CAWSPRRAGLSAGNTIYF
TGTGCCTGGAGCCCACGGAGGGCAGGGTTGTCTGCTGGAAACACCATATATTTT
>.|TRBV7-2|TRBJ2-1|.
CASSPQTGPTDEQFF
TGTGCCAGCAGCCCCCAAACGGGACCAACGGATGAGCAGTTCTTC
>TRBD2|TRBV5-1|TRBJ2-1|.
CASSFTSGRLTYNEQFF
TGCGCCAGCAGCTTCACTAGCGGGAGATTGACCTACAATGAGCAGTTCTTC
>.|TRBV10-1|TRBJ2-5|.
CASSRDPGETQYF
TGCGCCAGCAGCCGCGACCCGGGCGAGACCCAGTACTTC
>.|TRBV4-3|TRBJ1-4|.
CASSPYTSTNEKLFF
TGCGCCAGCAGCCCCTACACCTCAACTAATGAAAAACTGTTTTTT
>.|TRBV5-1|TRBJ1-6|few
CASSLVEGGDSPLHF
TGCGCCAGCAGCTTGGTGGAGGGGGGCGATTCACCCCTCCACTTT
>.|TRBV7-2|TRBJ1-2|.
CASSPWGGRPHGYTF
TGTGCCAGCAGCCCCTGGGGGGGGCGTCCCCATGGCTACACCTTC
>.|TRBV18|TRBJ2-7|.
CASSPAGSSEQYF
TGTGCCAGCTCACCAGCGGGTTCTAGCGAGCAGTACTTC
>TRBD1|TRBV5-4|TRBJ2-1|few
CASSRDRVGYEQFF
TGTGCCAGCAGCCGGGACAGGGTGGGTTATGAGCAGTTCTTC
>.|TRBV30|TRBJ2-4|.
CASRNGGRNIQYF
TGTGCCTCACGCAATGGGGGTAGGAACATTCAGTACTTC
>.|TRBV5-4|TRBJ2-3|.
CASSLAGSGRTDTQYF
TGTGCCAGCAGCTTGGCCGGGTCCGGGAGAACAGATACGCAGTATTTT
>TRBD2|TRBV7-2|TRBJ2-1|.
CASSPGLAGGGGFF
TGTGCCAGCAGCCCGGGACTAGCGGGAGGGGGGGGGTTCTTC
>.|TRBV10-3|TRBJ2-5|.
CATRGGGTLETQYF
TGTGCCACCAGGGGCGGGGGCACATTAGAGACCCAGTACTTC
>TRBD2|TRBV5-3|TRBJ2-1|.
CARSASSGGGNEQFF
TGTGCCAGAAGCGCCTCTAGCGGGGGTGGCAATGAGCAGTTCTTC
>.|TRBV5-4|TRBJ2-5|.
CASSLAGTQETQYF
TGTGCCAGCAGCTTGGCCGGGACCCAAGAGACCCAGTACTTC
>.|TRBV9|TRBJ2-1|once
CASSVAPDSNEQFF
TGTGCCAGCAGCGTAGCCCCGGACAGCAATGAGCAGTTCTTC
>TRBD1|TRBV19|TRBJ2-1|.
CASSFIGQGINEQFF
TGTGCCAGTAGTTTCATAGGACAGGGAATCAATGAGCAGTTCTTC
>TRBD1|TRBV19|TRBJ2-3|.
CASSNRGSTDTQYF
TGTGCCAGTAGTAACAGGGGGTCCACAGATACGCAGTATTTT
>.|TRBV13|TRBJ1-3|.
CASSLVQHGEGDTIYF
TGTGCCAGCAGCTTGGTTCAACACGGAGAGGGGGACACCATATATTTT
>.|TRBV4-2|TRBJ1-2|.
CASSQGKWGLLEGYTF
TGTGCCAGCAGCCAAGGGAAGTGGGGGCTGTTGGAAGGCTACACCTTC
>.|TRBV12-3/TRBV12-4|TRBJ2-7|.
CASSTRGLDEQYF
TGTGCCAGCTCGACTAGGGGACTTGACGAGCAGTACTTC
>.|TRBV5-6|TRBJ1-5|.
CASSLIGASNQPQHF
TGTGCCAGCAGCTTGATAGGGGCCAGCAATCAGCCCCAGCATTTT
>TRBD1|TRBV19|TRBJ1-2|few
CASTQGQGTGYTF
TGTGCCAGTACCCAAGGACAGGGGACAGGCTACACCTTC
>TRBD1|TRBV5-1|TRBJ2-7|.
CASSLQDRVPYEQYF
TGCGCCAGCAGCTTGCAAGACAGGGTACCCTACGAGCAGTACTTC
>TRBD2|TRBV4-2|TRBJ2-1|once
CASSQDELADNEQFF
TGTGCCAGCAGCCAAGACGAACTAGCGGACAATGAGCAGTTCTTC
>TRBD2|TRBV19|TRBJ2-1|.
CASSIDSSGGVLRKFF
TGTGCCAGTAGTATAGACTCTAGCGGAGGGGTTCTAAGGAAGTTCTTC
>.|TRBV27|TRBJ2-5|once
CASRSLGETQYF
TGTGCCAGCCGTAGCTTAGGCGAGACCCAGTACTTC
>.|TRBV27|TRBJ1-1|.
CASSLRIDIEAFF
TGTGCCAGCAGTTTAAGGATCGACATTGAAGCTTTCTTT
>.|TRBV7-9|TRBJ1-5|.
CASSPTPQQSQPQHF
TGTGCCAGCAGCCCAACCCCGCAACAGAGCCAGCCCCAGCATTTT
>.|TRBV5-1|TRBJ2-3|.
CASSPGTASDTQYF
TGCGCCAGCAGCCCGGGTACGGCCTCCGATACGCAGTATTTT
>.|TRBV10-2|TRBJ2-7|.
CASSPFHEQYF
TGCGCCAGCAGTCCTTTCCACGAGCAGTACTTC
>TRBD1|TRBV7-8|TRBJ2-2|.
CANNNGTATNTGELFF
TGTGCCAACAACAACGGGACAGCTACGAACACCGGGGAGCTGTTTTTT
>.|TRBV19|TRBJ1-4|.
CASSADRDEKLFF
TGTGCCAGTAGTGCAGACAGAGACGAAAAACTGTTTTTT
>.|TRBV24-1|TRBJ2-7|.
CATSDSRTAGEQYF
TGTGCCACCAGTGACTCTCGGACGGCGGGCGAGCAGTACTTC
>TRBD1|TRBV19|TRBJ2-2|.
CASSTGQGWLFF
TGTGCCAGTAGTACCGGACAGGGGTGGTTGTTTTTT
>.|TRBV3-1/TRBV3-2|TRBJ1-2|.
CASSQRESNYGYTF
TGTGCCAGCAGCCAAAGGGAAAGTAACTATGGCTACACCTTC
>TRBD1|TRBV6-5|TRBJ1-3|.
CASPGQGVGNTIYF
TGTGCCAGCCCCGGACAGGGCGTTGGAAACACCATATATTTT